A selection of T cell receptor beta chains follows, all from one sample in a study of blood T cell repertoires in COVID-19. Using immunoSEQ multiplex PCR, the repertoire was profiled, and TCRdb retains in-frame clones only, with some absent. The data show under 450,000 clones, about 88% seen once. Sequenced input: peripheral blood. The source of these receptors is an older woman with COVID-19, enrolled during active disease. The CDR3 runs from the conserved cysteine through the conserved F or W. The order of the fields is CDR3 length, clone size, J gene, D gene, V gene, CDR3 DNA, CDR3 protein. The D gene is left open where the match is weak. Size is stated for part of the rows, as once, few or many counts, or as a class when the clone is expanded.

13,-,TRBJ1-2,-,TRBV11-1,TGTGCCAGCAGCTTTACAGGGTCATATGGCTACACCTTC,CASSFTGSYGYTF
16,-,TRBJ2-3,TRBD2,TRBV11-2,TGTGCCAGCAGCTTAGTGACTAGCGGGGGCACAGATACGCAGTATTTT,CASSLVTSGGTDTQYF
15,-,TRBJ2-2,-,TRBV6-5,TGTGCCAGCATTAGGGGAAAGGGCCTTATCGGGGAGCTGTTTTTT,CASIRGKGLIGELFF
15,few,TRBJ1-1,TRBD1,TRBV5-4,TGTGCCAGCAGCTCAACGGAAGCAGGGGGCACTGAAGCTTTCTTT,CASSSTEAGGTEAFF
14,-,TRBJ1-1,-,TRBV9,TGTGCCAGCAGCGTAGGGCAGTCGAACACTGAAGCTTTCTTT,CASSVGQSNTEAFF
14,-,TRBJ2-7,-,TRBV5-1,TGCGCCAGCAGCTTCTCGGACATATCCTACGAGCAGTACTTC,CASSFSDISYEQYF
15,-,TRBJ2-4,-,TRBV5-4,TGTGCCAGCAGCCTTATAAACCAAGACAGTAACATTCAGTACTTC,CASSLINQDSNIQYF
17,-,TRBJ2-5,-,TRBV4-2,TGTGCCAGCAGCCAAGAGGACTCGGTGGGGGGGCGGGAGACCCAGTACTTC,CASSQEDSVGGRETQYF
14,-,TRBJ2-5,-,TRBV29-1,TGCAGCCCCGCCCGGGACAACTCGCGAGAGACCCAGTACTTC,CSPARDNSRETQYF
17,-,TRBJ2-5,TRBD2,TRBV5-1,TGCGCCAGCAGCTTGAGGTCTAGCGGGGGAGGAAGGGAGACCCAGTACTTC,CASSLRSSGGGRETQYF
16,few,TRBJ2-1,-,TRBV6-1,TGTGCCAGCAGCGAAGGGATTCGGACAATATACGATGAGCAGTTCTTC,CASSEGIRTIYDEQFF
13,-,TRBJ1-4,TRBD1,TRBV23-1,TGCGCCAGCAGTCAAAGACAGGGGAATCAACTGTTTTTT,CASSQRQGNQLFF
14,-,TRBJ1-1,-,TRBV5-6,TGTGCCAGCAGCTTTCTCCGGACAGAGCGTGAAGCTTTCTTT,CASSFLRTEREAFF
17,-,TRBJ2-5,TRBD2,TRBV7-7,TGTGCCAGCAGCTTAGAGGTCGCCAGCGGGGGGGCGGAGACCCAGTACTTC,CASSLEVASGGAETQYF
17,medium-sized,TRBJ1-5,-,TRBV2,TGTGCCAGCAGTGAATGGCAGGCGGGTTCGAGCAATCAGCCCCAGCATTTT,CASSEWQAGSSNQPQHF
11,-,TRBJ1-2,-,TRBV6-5,TGTGCCAGCAGCCGGGGAGCGCGCTACACCTTC,CASSRGARYTF
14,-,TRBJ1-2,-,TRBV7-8,TGTGCCAGCAGCTCTTACCGGGACACAGATGGCTACACCTTC,CASSSYRDTDGYTF
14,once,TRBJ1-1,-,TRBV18,TGTGCCAGCTCACTGGACAGCAGAAACACTGAAGCTTTCTTT,CASSLDSRNTEAFF
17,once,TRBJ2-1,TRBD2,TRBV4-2,TGTGCCAGCAGCCTACATGGGAGCGGGGGGGCCTGGAATGAGCAGTTCTTC,CASSLHGSGGAWNEQFF
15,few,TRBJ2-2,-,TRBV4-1,TGCGCCAGCAGCCAAGAGGGCACAGGGTCCGGGGAGCTGTTTTTT,CASSQEGTGSGELFF
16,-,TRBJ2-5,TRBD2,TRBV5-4,TGTGCCAGCAGCCCCCGGACTAGCGGGGGGACAGAGACCCAGTACTTC,CASSPRTSGGTETQYF
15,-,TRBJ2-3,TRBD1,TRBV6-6,TGTGCCAGCAGAACAGGGGGCTTGGACACAGATACGCAGTATTTT,CASRTGGLDTDTQYF
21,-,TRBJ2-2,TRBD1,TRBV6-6,TGTGCCAGCAGTCACCCGACCGGGACAGGGCGATCATTGGGGTGGACCGGGGAGCTGTTTTTT,CASSHPTGTGRSLGWTGELFF
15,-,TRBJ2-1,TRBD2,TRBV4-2,TGTGCCAGCAGCCGCCGACTAGCGGCAGACAATGAGCAGTTCTTC,CASSRRLAADNEQFF
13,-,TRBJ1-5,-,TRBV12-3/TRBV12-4,TGTGCCAGCAGTTTGCGGGGGAATCAGCCCCAGCATTTT,CASSLRGNQPQHF
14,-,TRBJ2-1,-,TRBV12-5,TGTGCTAGTGGTTTAAGGGAGGAGGGTGCTGAGCAGTTCTTC,CASGLREEGAEQFF
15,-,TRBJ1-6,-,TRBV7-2,TGTGCCAGCAGCTTAGAGGCAGGGCAGAATTCACCCCTCCACTTT,CASSLEAGQNSPLHF
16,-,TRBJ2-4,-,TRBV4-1,TGCGCCAGCAGCCAATTTTTTCCAGGGGAGAAAAACATTCAGTACTTC,CASSQFFPGEKNIQYF
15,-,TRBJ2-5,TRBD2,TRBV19,TGTGCCAGTAGTATAGTTGGCGGGGGGGCTGGGGCCCAGTACTTC,CASSIVGGGAGAQYF
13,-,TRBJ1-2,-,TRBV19,TGTGCCAGTAGTCCCACAGGGACCTATGGCTACACCTTC,CASSPTGTYGYTF
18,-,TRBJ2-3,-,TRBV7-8,TGTGCCAGCACCTTGGGGTACGGGGTGGGAGTAAGCACAGATACGCAGTATTTT,CASTLGYGVGVSTDTQYF
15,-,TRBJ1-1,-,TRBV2,TGTGCCAGCAGTGAAGTGGCCAGGGAGAACACTGAAGCTTTCTTT,CASSEVARENTEAFF
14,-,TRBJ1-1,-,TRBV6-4,TGTGCCAGCAGTGACTCCGGGAGCGGGACTGAAGCTTTCTTT,CASSDSGSGTEAFF
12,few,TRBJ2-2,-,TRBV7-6,TGTGCCAGCAGCCATAACACCGGGGAGCTGTTTTTT,CASSHNTGELFF
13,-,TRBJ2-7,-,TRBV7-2,TGTGCCAGCAGCTTAGAACAGTTCAACGAGCAGTACTTC,CASSLEQFNEQYF
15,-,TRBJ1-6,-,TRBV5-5,TGTGCCAGCAGCTTGCAGAAAACCTATAATTCACCCCTCCACTTT,CASSLQKTYNSPLHF
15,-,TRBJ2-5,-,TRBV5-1,TGCGCCTCGGAGGCAGGCTGGGCGGCCCAAGAGACCCAGTACTTC,CASEAGWAAQETQYF
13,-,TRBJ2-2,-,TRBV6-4,TGTGCCAGCAGTGACGAGGAGACCGGGGAGCTGTTTTTT,CASSDEETGELFF
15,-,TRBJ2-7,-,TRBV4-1,TGCGCCAGCAGCCAAGTGTCCCTGAGCTCCTACGAGCAGTACTTC,CASSQVSLSSYEQYF
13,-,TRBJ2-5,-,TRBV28,TGTGCCAGCAGGCAGGGCAGGCAAGAGACCCAGTACTTC,CASRQGRQETQYF
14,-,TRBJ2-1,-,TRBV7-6,TGTGCCAGCAGCTTAGGAGCACCCTACAATGAGCAGTTCTTC,CASSLGAPYNEQFF
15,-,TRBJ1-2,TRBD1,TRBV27,TGTGCCAGCAGTAGGAAGACCGAGGGGGCAGGGGGCTACACCTTC,CASSRKTEGAGGYTF
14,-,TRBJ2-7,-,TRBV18,TGTGCCAGCGCCCAGGGTGCGAACTCCTACGAGCAGTACTTC,CASAQGANSYEQYF
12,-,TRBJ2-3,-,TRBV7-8,TGTGCCAGCAGCGACAGGTCAGATACGCAGTATTTT,CASSDRSDTQYF
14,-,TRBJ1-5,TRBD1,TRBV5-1,TGCGCCAGCAGCGGCGGGACAGGGGATCAGCCCCAGCATTTT,CASSGGTGDQPQHF
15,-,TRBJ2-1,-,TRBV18,TGTGCCAGCTCACGACGGACGGGGACCTACAATGAGCAGTTCTTC,CASSRRTGTYNEQFF
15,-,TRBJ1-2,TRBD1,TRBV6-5,TGTGCCAGCAGCCCCTTACCGGGACAGGGTTATGGCTACACCTTC,CASSPLPGQGYGYTF
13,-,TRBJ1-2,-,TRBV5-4,TGTGCCAGCAGATCGGAGACAGCCTATGGCTACACCTTC,CASRSETAYGYTF
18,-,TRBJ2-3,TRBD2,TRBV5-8,TGTGCCAGCAGCCCGACCGTGCTCGCGGGGGGCAGCACAGATACGCAGTATTTT,CASSPTVLAGGSTDTQYF
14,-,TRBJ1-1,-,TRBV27,TGTGCCAGCAGTTGGGCAGGAGGCAACACTGAAGCTTTCTTT,CASSWAGGNTEAFF
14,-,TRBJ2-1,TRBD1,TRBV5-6,TGTGCCAGCAGCAACACAGGGGGCGGGAATGAGCAGTTCTTC,CASSNTGGGNEQFF
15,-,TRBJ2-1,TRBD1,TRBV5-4,TGTGCCAGCTACGACGAGACAGGGGTGTCCAATGAGCAGTTCTTC,CASYDETGVSNEQFF
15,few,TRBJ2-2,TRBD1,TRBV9,TGTGCCAGCAGCAGACAGGGGGTTCCGACCGGGGAGCTGTTTTTT,CASSRQGVPTGELFF
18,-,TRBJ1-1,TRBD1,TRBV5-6,TGTGCCAGCAGCTTGGGACAGGGGGATTTTTTCTTCGACACTGAAGCTTTCTTT,CASSLGQGDFFFDTEAFF
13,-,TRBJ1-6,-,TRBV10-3,TGTGCCATCTCGGGGGGTGGGAATTCACCCCTCCACTTT,CAISGGGNSPLHF
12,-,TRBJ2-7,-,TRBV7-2,TGTGCCAGCAGCTTCCAGGGGTTCGAGCAGTACTTC,CASSFQGFEQYF
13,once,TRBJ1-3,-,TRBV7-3,TGTGCCAGCAGCATACAGGGAGGAAACACCATATATTTT,CASSIQGGNTIYF
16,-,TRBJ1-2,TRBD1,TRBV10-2,TGCGCCAGCGGACGCGTGCGGACAGGGGAAGGCTATGGCTACACCTTC,CASGRVRTGEGYGYTF
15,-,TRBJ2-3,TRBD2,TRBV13,TGTGCCAGCAGCATTAGCGGGGGGAGCACAGATACGCAGTATTTT,CASSISGGSTDTQYF